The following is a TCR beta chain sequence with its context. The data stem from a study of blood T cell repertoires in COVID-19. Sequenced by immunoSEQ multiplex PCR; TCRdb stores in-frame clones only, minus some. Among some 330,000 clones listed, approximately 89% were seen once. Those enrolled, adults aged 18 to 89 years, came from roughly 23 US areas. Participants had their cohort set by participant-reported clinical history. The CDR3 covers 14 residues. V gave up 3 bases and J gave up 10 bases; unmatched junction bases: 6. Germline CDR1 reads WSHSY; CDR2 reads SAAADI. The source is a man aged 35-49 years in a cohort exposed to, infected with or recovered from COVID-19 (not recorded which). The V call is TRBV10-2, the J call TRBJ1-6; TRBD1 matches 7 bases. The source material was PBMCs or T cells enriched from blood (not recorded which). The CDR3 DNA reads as TGCGCCAGCAGTGATCCGACAGGGCGATCACCCCTCCACTTT. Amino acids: CASSDPTGRSPLHF.